One sample yielded the 22 T cell receptor beta chains listed below, sequenced in a study of T cells expressing NK-cell markers. With the 5' RACE reads reprocessed, TCRdb shows one record per CDR3 protein and no DNA. The sample shows a few hundred thousand distinct CDR3 sequences, and almost 1.5% sits with its ten largest clones. Sequenced: blood T cells: a sorted CD56 or NKG2C T cell subset, CD4+ or CD8+ T cells, or bulk PBMC T cells (not recorded which). The receptors here all came from a woman in her forties or fifties in good health.

This rearrangement joins TRBV6-6 to TRBJ1-4; TCRdb calls TRBD1, which cannot be checked without DNA. From germline, CDR1 is MNHNY and CDR2 SVGAGI (reference sequence). The CDR3 spans 15 residues. The chain's CDR3 is CASSQRGYGGEKLFF.

The V gene is TRBV12-3 or TRBV12-4, the J gene TRBJ2-5; TCRdb outputs TRBD2, but without DNA this stays unchecked. The CDR3 totals 12 residues. This chain's CDR3 is CASSSGRGAQYF.

The gene calls are TRBV4-1 and TRBJ2-7; absent DNA, TCRdb's TRBD1 call cannot be checked. Germline CDR1 MGHRA, CDR2 YSYEKL. The CDR3 runs 15 residues. CDR3 sequence reads: CASSQGGQTLGEQYF.

The CDR3 sequence: CASSAGVDSEKLFF. The chain links TRBV7-9 to TRBJ1-4. This CDR3 is 14 amino acids long. Germline-derived CDR1 and CDR2 are SEHNR and FQNEAQ (reference sequence).

V is TRBV10-2 and J is TRBJ1-2; absent DNA, TCRdb's TRBD1 call cannot be checked. Germline V gene sequence: CDR1 WSHSY, CDR2 SAAADI. This CDR3 spans 15 amino acids. CDR3 amino acids: CASAELPGTNNGYTF.

V and J are TRBV5-4 and TRBJ2-5; the TCRdb call, TRBD1, lacks DNA for checking. Germline V lookup: CDR1 SGHNT, CDR2 YYREEE (reference sequence). The CDR3 covers 14 residues. The chain's CDR3 is CASSLERGGETQYF.

The chain uses TRBV30 and TRBJ1-1. CDR3 length: 12 residues. The germline CDR1 and CDR2 sequences are GTSNPN and SVGIG (reference sequence). This CDR3 reads CAWSTLFGEAFF.

The chain uses TRBV5-1 and TRBJ1-1; checking the TCRdb D call of TRBD1 is not possible without DNA. The CDR3 has 16 amino acids. In germline, CDR1 is SGHRS, CDR2 YFSETQ. The CDR3 sequence is CASSPGQGWSGTEAFF.

V usage is TRBV5-6 and J usage is TRBJ1-3. Germline CDR1 and CDR2: SGHDT and YYEEEE. The CDR3 has 12 residues. This CDR3 is CASSFFGNTIYF.

This rearrangement joins TRBV5-1 to TRBJ2-7; the TRBD1 assignment by TCRdb is unverifiable without DNA. This CDR3 is 13 amino acids long. Germline V gene lookup returns CDR1 SGHRS and CDR2 YFSETQ. The CDR3 spells CASSHSGGYEQYF. Variable domain in full (rest from reference TRBV5-1 and TRBJ2-7): KAGVTQTPRYLIKTRGQQVTLSCSPISGHRSVSWYQQTPGQGLQFLFEYFSETQRNKGNFPGRFSGRQFSNSRSEMNVSTLELGDSALYLCASSHSGGYEQYFGPGTRLTVT.

V gene TRBV3-1 combines with J gene TRBJ1-2. This CDR3 has 14 residues. Germline CDR1 reads LGHDT; CDR2 reads YNNKEL (reference sequence). CDR3 sequence reads: CASSPNNLGYGYTF.

The V gene is TRBV10-3, the J gene TRBJ2-5. Germline CDR1 ENHRY, CDR2 SYGVKD. CDR3 length equals 18 residues. The CDR3 protein is CAISESKVLDQLAETQYF.

The chain uses TRBV20-1 and TRBJ1-5; the D call of TRBD1 rests on TCRdb alone, since no DNA is present to check it. From germline, CDR1 is DFQATT and CDR2 SNEGSKA (reference sequence). The CDR3 is 14 amino acids. The CDR3 sequence: CSARGGGVSQPQHF.

CDR3 sequence: CATSDLTGKGTDTQYF. This sequence joins TRBV24-1 and TRBJ2-3; lacking DNA, the TRBD1 call made by TCRdb goes unchecked. The germline V gene has CDR1 KGHDR and CDR2 SFDVKD. The CDR3 is 16 residues long.

The chain uses TRBV5-6 and TRBJ2-4; absent DNA, TCRdb's TRBD1 call cannot be checked. There are 14 residues in the CDR3. CDR1 is SGHDT, CDR2 YYEEEE, per germline. CDR3 protein: CARGGGLAKNIQYF.

The CDR3: CASSLGGGLSSTQYF. This chain uses TRBV5-1 with TRBJ2-5; TCRdb's assignment of TRBD1 cannot be checked, as there is no DNA. Per the germline V gene, CDR1 is SGHRS and CDR2 is YFSETQ. The CDR3 sequence is 15 residues long.

V is TRBV7-2 and J is TRBJ2-7; TCRdb's D call of TRBD2 is untestable without DNA. Germline-derived CDR1 and CDR2 are SGHTA and FQGNSA. The CDR3 sequence is 17 residues long. CDR3 residues: CASSLGTSGSLRSEQYF.

The chain has TRBV11-2 and TRBJ1-1. The germline CDR1 and CDR2 sequences are SGHAT and FQNNGV. The CDR3 runs 14 residues. The CDR3 loop is CASSRVWEGTEAFF. Supplemented by reference TRBV11-2 and TRBJ1-1, the full variable domain reads EAGVAQSPRYKIIEKRQSVAFWCNPISGHATLYWYQQILGQGPKLLIQFQNNGVVDDSQLPKDRFSAERLKGVDSTLKIQPAKLEDSAVYLCASSRVWEGTEAFFGQGTRLTVV.

The CDR3: CASSFLGTGGSPLHF. The rearrangement links TRBV12-3 or TRBV12-4 to TRBJ1-6; the D call from TCRdb, TRBD1, cannot be confirmed without DNA. The CDR3 spans 15 residues.

The rearrangement uses TRBV12-3 or TRBV12-4 and TRBJ2-3. CDR3 size: 14 residues. The CDR3 spells CASSLARDTDTQYF.

The chain uses TRBV29-1 and TRBJ2-5; lacking DNA, the TRBD2 call made by TCRdb goes unchecked. CDR1 is SQVTM, CDR2 ANQGSEA, per germline. This CDR3 is built from 15 residues. This CDR3 is CSVERNGEGQETQYF.

The V gene is TRBV10-3, the J gene TRBJ1-1; TCRdb gives TRBD1 as the D gene, but with no DNA this cannot be confirmed. The CDR3 extends over 16 amino acids. The germline V gene encodes CDR1 ENHRY and CDR2 SYGVKD. This CDR3 is CAISATPGGLNTEAFF.